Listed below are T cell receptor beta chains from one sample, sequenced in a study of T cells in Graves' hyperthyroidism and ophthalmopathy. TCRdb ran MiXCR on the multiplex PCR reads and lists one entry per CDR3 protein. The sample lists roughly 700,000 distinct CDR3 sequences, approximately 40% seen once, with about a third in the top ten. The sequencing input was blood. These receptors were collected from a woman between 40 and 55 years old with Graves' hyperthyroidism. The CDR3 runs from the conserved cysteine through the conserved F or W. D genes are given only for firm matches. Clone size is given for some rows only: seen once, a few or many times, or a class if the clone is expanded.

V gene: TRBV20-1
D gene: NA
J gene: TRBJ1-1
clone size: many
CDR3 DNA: TGCAGTGCCGCGAGAAACTTGAACACTGAAGCTTTCTTT
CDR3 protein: CSAARNLNTEAFF

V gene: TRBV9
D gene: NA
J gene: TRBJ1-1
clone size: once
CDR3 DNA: TGTGCCAGCAGCGTAGGATCGACCTCGAACACTGAAGCTTTCTTT
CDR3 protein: CASSVGSTSNTEAFF

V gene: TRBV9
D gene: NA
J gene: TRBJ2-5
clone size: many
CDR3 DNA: TGTGCCAGCAGCGATGGGGGAAAGGACGGAGAGACCCAGTACTTC
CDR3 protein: CASSDGGKDGETQYF

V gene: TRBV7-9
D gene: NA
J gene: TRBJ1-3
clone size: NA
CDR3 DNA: TGTGCCAGCAGCTTGGGGCGGGTGGGGGGCAATGGAAACACCATATATTTT
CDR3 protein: CASSLGRVGGNGNTIYF

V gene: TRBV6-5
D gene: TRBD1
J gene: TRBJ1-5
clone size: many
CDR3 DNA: TGTGCCAGCAGTTACTCCGGGACAGGGACGGGGAATCAGCCCCAGCATTTT
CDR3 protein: CASSYSGTGTGNQPQHF

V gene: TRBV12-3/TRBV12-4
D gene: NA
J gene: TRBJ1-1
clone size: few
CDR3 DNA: TGTGCCACCGCTACGGGGCAGATGAACACTGAAGCTTTCTTT
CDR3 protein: CATATGQMNTEAFF

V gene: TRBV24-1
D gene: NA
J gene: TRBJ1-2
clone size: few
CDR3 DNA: TGTGCCACCAGTGAGGTAAAGAAGGGGACCTATGGCTACACCTTC
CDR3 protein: CATSEVKKGTYGYTF

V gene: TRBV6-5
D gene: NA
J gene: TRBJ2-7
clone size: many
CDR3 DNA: TGTGCCAGCAGTTACTCGGCTGGCTACGAGCAGTACTTC
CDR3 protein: CASSYSAGYEQYF

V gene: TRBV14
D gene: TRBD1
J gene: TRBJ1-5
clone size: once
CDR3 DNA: TGTGCCAGCACCTCCACACAGGGGGGCTACGAGCATTTT
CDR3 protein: CASTSTQGGYEHF

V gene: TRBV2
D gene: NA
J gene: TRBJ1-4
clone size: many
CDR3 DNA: TGTGCCAGCAGTTTCGGGACGGGTAATGAAAAACTGTTTTTT
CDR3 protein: CASSFGTGNEKLFF

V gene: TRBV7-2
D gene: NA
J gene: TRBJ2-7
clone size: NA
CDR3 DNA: TGTGCCAGCAGCTTAGCCCCCCCCGGGACCCGCTCCTACGAGCAGTACTTC
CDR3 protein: CASSLAPPGTRSYEQYF

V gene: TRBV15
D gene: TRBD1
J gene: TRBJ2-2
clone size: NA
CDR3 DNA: TGTGCCACCAGCAGACCGGGACAGGGGGCAACCGGGGAGCTGTCTTGG
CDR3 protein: CATSRPGQGATGELSW

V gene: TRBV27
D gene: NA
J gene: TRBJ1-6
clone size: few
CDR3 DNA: TGTGCCAGGGGGGGGACGGACAGAAATTCACCCCTCCACTTT
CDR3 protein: CARGGTDRNSPLHF

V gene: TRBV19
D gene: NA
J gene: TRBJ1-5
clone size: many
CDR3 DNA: TGTGCCAGTACCCAAGGGTGGGCCCAGCCCCAGCATTTT
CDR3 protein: CASTQGWAQPQHF

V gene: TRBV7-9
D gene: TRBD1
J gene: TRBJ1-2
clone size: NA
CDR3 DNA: TGTGCCAGCAGTTTAATAGGGGGCGTTAAATATCGGGCTAACTATGGCTACACCTTC
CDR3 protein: CASSLIGGVKYRANYGYTF

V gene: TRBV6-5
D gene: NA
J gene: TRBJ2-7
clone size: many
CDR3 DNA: TGTGCCAGCAGTTCCCTCCTTAGGTCCGAGCAGTACTTC
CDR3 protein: CASSSLLRSEQYF

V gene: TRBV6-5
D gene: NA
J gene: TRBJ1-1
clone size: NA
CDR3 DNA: TGTGCCAGCACCCCCGGAGGGAATGGCGAAGCTTTCTTT
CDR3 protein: CASTPGGNGEAFF

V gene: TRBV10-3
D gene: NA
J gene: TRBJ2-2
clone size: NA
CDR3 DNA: TGTGCCATCAGTAGTATCCCGGACAGGAACACCGGGGAGCTGTTTTTT
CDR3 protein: CAISSIPDRNTGELFF

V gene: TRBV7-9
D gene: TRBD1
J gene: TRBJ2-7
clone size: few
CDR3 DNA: TGTGCCAGCGGGACAGGGGCCGCCTACGAGCAGTACTTC
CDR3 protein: CASGTGAAYEQYF

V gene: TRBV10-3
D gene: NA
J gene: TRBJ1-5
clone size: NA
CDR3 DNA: TGTGCCATCAGTGGCCGGACAAATCAGCCCCAGCATTTT
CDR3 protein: CAISGRTNQPQHF

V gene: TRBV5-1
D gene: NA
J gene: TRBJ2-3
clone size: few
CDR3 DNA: TGCGCCAGCAGCTTGGGGCAGGTAGATACGCAGTATTTT
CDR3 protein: CASSLGQVDTQYF

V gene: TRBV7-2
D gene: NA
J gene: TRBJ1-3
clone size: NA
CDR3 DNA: TGTGCCAGCAGCTTTTCAGTCGCTGGAAACACCATATATTTT
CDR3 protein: CASSFSVAGNTIYF

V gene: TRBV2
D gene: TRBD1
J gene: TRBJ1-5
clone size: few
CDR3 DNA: TGTGCCAGCAGGAGGACAGGGGTTAGCAATCAGCCCCAGCATTTT
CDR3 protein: CASRRTGVSNQPQHF

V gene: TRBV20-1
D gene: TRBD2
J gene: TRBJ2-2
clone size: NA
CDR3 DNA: TGCAGTGCTCGTGGGGCTAGCGGGGCGGACACCGGGGAGCTGTTTTTT
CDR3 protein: CSARGASGADTGELFF

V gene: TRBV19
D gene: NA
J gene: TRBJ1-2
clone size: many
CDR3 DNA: TGTGCCAGTAGAACACAGAACTATGGCTACACCTTC
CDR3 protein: CASRTQNYGYTF

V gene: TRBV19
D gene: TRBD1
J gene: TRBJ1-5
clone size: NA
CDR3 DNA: TGTGCCGGATCCAGGACAGGGGCGAATCCAAGCAATCAGCCCCAGCATTTT
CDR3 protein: CAGSRTGANPSNQPQHF

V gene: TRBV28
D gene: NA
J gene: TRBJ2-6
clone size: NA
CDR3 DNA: TGTGCCAGCGGCGACCTCAGCTCTGGGGCCAACGTCCTGACTTTC
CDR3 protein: CASGDLSSGANVLTF

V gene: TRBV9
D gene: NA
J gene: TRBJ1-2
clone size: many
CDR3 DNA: TGTGCCAGCAGCGCGGGGGTCTTGGGCTACACCTTC
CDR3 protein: CASSAGVLGYTF

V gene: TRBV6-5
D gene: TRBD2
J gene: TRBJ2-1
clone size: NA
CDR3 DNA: TGTGCCAGCAGTTACGGACTAGAATACAATGAGCAGTTCTTC
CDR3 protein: CASSYGLEYNEQFF

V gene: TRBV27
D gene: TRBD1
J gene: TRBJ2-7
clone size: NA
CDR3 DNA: TGTGCCACCTCCCGGACAGGGGCCTACGAGCAGTACTTC
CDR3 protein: CATSRTGAYEQYF

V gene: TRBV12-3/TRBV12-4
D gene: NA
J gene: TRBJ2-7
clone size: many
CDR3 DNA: TGTGCCAGCAGTCTCTCCCACGAGCAGTACTTC
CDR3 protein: CASSLSHEQYF

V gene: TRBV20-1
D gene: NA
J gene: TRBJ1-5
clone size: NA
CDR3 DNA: TGCAGTGCTACCCGAGGTCCGGATAGCAATCAGCCCCAGCATTTT
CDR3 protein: CSATRGPDSNQPQHF

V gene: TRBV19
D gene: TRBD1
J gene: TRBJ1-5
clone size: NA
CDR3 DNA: TGTGCCAGTAGTATGGAGAAGGGACAGGGGGATTATAGCAATCAGCCCCAGCATTTT
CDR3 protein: CASSMEKGQGDYSNQPQHF

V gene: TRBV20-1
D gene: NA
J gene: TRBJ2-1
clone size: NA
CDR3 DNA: TGCAGTGCTGGATACAATGAGCAGTTCTTC
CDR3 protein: CSAGYNEQFF

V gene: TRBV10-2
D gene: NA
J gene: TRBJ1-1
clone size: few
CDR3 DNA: TGCGCCAGCAGTCCCGCCACTGAAGCTTTCTTT
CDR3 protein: CASSPATEAFF

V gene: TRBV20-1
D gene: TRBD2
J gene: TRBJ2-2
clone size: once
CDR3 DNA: TGCAGTGCTAGAATGGGACTAGCCGCCAAGGGGGAGCTGCTTTTT
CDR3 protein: CSARMGLAAKGELLF

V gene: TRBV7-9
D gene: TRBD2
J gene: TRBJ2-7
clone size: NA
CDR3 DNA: TGTGCCAGCAGTTACACACTAGCGAGACACGAGCAGTACTTC
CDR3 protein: CASSYTLARHEQYF

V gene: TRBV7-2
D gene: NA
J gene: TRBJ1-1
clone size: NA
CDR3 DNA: TGTGCCAGCAGCGGCGACTCAGGGAATTTCGCTGAAGCTTTCTTT
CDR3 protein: CASSGDSGNFAEAFF

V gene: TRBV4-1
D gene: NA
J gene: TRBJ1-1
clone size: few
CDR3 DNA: TGCGCCAGCAACCAGGACCGATACACTGAAGCTTTCTTT
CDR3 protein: CASNQDRYTEAFF

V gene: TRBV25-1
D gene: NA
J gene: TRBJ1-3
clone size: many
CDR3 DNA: TGTGCCAGCAGTGCTATGACGGGGAACTCTGGAAACACCATATATTTT
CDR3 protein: CASSAMTGNSGNTIYF